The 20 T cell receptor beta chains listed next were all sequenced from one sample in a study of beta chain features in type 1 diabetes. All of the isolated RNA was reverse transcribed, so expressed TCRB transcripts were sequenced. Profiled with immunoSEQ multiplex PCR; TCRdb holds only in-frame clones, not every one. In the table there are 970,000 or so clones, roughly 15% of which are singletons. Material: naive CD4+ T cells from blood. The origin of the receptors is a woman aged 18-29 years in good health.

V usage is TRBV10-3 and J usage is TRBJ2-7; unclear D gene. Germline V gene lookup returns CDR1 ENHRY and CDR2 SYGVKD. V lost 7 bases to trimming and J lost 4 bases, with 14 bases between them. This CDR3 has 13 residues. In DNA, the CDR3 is TGTGCCATCACTTCGACTGGCCCTTACGAGCAGTACTTC. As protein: CAITSTGPYEQYF.

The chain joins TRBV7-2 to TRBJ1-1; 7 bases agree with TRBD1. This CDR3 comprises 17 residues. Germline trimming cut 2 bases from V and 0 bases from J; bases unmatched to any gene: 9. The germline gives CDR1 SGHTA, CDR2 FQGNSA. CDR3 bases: TGTGCCAGCAGCTTAAGTGACAGGGTCTCCCTGAACACTGAAGCTTTCTTT. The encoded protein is CASSLSDRVSLNTEAFF.

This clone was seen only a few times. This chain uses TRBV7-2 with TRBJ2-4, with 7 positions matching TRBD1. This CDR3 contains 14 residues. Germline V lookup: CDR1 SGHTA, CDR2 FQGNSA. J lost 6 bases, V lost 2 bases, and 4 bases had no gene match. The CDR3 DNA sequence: TGTGCCAGCAGCTTATCAGGGGGTGGAAACATTCAGTACTTC. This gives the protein CASSLSGGGNIQYF.

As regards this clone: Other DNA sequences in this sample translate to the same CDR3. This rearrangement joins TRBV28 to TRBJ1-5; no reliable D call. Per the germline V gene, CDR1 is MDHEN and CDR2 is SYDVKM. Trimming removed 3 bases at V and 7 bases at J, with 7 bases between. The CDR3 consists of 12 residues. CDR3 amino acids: CASSFGGQPQHF. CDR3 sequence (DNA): TGTGCCAGCAGTTTTGGAGGGCAGCCCCAGCATTTT.

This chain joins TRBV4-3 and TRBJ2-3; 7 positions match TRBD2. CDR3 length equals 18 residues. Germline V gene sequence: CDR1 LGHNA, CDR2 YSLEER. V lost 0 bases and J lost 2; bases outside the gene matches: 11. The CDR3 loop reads CASSQDLDGLAVTDTQYF. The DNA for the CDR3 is TGCGCCAGCAGCCAAGATTTGGACGGGCTAGCGGTCACAGATACGCAGTATTTT.

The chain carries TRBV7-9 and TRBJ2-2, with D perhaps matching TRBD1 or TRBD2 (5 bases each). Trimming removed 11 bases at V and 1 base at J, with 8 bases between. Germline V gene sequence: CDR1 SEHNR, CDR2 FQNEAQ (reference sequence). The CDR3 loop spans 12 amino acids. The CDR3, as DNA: TGTGCCGGTGGGGGGAACACCGGGGAGCTGTTTTTT. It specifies CAGGGNTGELFF.

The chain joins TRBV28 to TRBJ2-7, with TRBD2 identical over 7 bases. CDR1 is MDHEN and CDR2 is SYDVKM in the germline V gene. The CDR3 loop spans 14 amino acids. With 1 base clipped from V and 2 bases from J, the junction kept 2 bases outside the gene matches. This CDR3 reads CASSLLGTTYEQYF. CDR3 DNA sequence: TGTGCCAGCAGTTTATTAGGGACTACCTACGAGCAGTACTTC.

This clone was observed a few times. CDR3 bases: TGTGCCAGCAGCGCGTGGACAGCAGGCACTGAAGCTTTCTTT. This sequence encodes CASSAWTAGTEAFF. The chain recombines TRBV6-5 with TRBJ1-1; D perhaps matches TRBD1 (6 bases). The CDR3 loop spans 14 amino acids. Between the trimmed V and J ends, which lost 6 bases and 4 bases, there was a span of 15 bases. In germline, CDR1 is MNHEY, CDR2 SVGAGI.

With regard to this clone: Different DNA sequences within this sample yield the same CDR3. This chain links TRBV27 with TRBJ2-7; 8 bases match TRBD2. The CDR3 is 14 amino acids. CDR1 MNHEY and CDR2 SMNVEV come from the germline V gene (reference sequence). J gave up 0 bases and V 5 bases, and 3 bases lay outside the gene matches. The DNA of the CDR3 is TGTGCCAGCAGTCTCAGCGGGAGCTCCTACGAGCAGTACTTC. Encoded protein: CASSLSGSSYEQYF.

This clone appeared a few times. CDR3 amino acids: CASSVGGGVLMRETQYF. As DNA, the CDR3 is TGTGCCAGCAGCGTAGGGGGAGGGGTTTTGATGAGAGAGACCCAGTACTTC. The chain recombines TRBV9 with TRBJ2-5, with TRBD2 matching over 7 bases. Trimming removed 0 bases from V and 4 bases from J; junction bases left unmatched: 12. CDR1 is SGDLS and CDR2 is YYNGEE in the germline V gene. This CDR3 region has 17 residues.

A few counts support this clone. The CDR3 loop is CASSPTLPSQETQYF. CDR3 coding DNA: TGTGCCAGCTCCCCGACCCTGCCCTCCCAAGAGACCCAGTACTTC. The gene calls are TRBV18 and TRBJ2-5; D ambiguous. The CDR3 has 15 residues. V was cut by 6 bases and J by 1 base, with 15 bases left in between. Germline V gene sequence: CDR1 KGHSH, CDR2 LQKENI.

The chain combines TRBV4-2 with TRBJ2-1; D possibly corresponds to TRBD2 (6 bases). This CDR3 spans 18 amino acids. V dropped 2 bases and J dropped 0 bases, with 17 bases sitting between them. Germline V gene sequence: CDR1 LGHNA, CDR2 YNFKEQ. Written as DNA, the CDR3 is TGTGCCAGCAGCCAACGCGCCGGGGGTACGGACTCCTACAATGAGCAGTTCTTC. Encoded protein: CASSQRAGGTDSYNEQFF.

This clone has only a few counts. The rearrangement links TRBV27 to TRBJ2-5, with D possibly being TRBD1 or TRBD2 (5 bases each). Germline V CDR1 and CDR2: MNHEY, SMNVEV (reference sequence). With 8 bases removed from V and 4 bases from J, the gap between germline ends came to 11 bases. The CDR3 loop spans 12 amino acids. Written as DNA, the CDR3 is TGTGCCAGCGGGGGATATGGAGAGACCCAGTACTTC. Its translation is CASGGYGETQYF.

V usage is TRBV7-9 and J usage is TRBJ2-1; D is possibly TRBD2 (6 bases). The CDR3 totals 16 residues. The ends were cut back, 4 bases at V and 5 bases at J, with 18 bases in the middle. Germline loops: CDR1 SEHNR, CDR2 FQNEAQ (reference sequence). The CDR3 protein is CASSSLSAWEDNEQFF. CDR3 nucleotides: TGTGCCAGCAGCTCCTTATCGGCGTGGGAGGACAATGAGCAGTTCTTC.

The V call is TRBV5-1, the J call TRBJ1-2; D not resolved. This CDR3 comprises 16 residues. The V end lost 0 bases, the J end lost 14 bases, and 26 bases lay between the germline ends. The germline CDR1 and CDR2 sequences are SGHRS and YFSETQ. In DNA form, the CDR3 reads TGCGCCAGCAGCTTGGGTGGCACTGGGCAGCGTACGAGCCCAACCTTC. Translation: CASSLGGTGQRTSPTF.

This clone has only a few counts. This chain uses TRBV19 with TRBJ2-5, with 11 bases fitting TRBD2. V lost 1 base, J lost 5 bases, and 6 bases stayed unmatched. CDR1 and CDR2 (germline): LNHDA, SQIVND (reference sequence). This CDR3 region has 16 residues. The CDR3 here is CASSIASGRFKETQYF. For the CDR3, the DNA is TGTGCCAGTAGTATAGCTAGCGGGAGGTTCAAGGAGACCCAGTACTTC.

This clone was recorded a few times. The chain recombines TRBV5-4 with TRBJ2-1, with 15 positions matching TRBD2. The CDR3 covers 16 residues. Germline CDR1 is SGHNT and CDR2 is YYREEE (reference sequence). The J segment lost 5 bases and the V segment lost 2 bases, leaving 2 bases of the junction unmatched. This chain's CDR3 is CASSFGLAGGNNEQFF. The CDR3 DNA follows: TGTGCCAGCAGCTTTGGACTAGCGGGAGGGAACAATGAGCAGTTCTTC.

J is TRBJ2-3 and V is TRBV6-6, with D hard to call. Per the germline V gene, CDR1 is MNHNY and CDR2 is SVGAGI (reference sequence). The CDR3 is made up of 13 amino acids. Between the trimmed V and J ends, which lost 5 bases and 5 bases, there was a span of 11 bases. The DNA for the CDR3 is TGTGCCAGCAGTGCGGACCCGGGAGATACGCAGTATTTT. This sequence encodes CASSADPGDTQYF.

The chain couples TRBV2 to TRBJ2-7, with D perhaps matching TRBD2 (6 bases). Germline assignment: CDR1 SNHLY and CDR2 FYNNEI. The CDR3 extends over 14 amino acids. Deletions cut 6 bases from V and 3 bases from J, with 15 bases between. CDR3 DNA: TGTGCCAGCAGCTCCGGGACTGGGAACTACGAGCAGTACTTC. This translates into CASSSGTGNYEQYF.

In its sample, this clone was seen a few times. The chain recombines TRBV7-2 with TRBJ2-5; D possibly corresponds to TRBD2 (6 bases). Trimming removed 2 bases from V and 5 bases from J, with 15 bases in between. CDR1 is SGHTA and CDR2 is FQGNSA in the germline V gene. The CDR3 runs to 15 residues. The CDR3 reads CASSLSAGLGETQYF. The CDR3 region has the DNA TGTGCCAGCAGCTTAAGCGCGGGATTGGGGGAGACCCAGTACTTC. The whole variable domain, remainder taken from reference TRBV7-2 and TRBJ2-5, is GAGVSQSPSNKVTEKGKDVELRCDPISGHTALYWYRQSLGQGLEFLIYFQGNSAPDKSGLPSDRFSAERTGGSVSTLTIQRTQQEDSAVYLCASSLSAGLGETQYFGPGTRLLVL.